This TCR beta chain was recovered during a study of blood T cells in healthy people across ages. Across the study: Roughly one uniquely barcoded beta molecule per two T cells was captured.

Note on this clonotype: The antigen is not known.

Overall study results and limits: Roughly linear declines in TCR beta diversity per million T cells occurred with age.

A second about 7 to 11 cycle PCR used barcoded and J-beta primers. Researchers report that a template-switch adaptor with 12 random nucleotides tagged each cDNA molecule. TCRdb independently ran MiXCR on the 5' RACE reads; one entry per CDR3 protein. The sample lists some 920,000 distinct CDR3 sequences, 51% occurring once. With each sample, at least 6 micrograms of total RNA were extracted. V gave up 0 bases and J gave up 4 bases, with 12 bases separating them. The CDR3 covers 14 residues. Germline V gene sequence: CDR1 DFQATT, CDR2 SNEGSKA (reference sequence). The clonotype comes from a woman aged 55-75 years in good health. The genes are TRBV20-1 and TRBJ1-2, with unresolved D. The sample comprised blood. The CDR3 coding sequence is TGCAGTGCTAGAGACGGTAGACGCCCCTATGGCTACACCTTC. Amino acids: CSARDGRRPYGYTF.